Listed below are T cell receptor beta chains from one sample, sequenced in a study of early stage breast cancer tumors. Libraries were prepared by immunoSEQ multiplex PCR; TCRdb keeps only in-frame clonotypes and omits some of them. The table lists some 32,000 clones, around 67% of them singletons. Input material: breast tumor tissue. The receptor set was obtained from a person aged 25-39 years with breast cancer. The CDR3 runs from the conserved cysteine through the conserved F or W. D genes are given only for firm matches. A clone size is listed for some rows: how often the clone was seen (once, few, many), or a class if it is expanded.

CDR3aa,CDR3nt,j_gene,abundance,v_gene,d_gene
CASSLGQGAYEQYF,TGCGCCAGCAGCTTGGGACAGGGGGCGTACGAGCAGTACTTC,TRBJ2-7,once,TRBV5-1,TRBD1
CASSIGGVYNSPLHF,TGTGCCAGTAGTATCGGGGGAGTGTATAATTCACCCCTCCACTTT,TRBJ1-6,NA,TRBV19,NA
CASTGTGSGNTIYF,TGTGCCAGCACGGGGACGGGCTCTGGAAACACCATATATTTT,TRBJ1-3,once,TRBV2,NA
CASSLSDGRNEQFF,TGTGCCAGCAGCTTGAGTGATGGCAGGAATGAGCAGTTCTTC,TRBJ2-1,NA,TRBV7-3,NA
CASSARNGYTF,TGTGCCAGCAGCGCTCGTAATGGCTACACCTTC,TRBJ1-2,NA,TRBV28,NA
CASSRQVRDGYTF,TGTGCCAGCAGCCGCCAGGTTAGGGATGGCTACACCTTC,TRBJ1-2,medium-sized,TRBV6-1,NA
CASSFGQEPNTGELFF,TGCGCCAGCAGCTTTGGACAGGAACCGAACACCGGGGAGCTGTTTTTT,TRBJ2-2,NA,TRBV5-1,TRBD1
CASSFQGGQETQYF,TGCGCCAGCAGCTTCCAGGGAGGGCAAGAGACCCAGTACTTC,TRBJ2-5,NA,TRBV5-1,TRBD2
CASSTGPVGITQPQHF,TGTGCCAGCAGTACGGGGCCGGTCGGAATAACTCAGCCCCAGCATTTT,TRBJ1-5,NA,TRBV6-6,NA
CASSLANGDTQYF,TGTGCCAGCAGCTTGGCCAACGGGGATACGCAGTATTTT,TRBJ2-3,NA,TRBV5-6,NA
CAWTSQGTEAFF,TGTGCCTGGACATCCCAGGGGACTGAAGCTTTCTTT,TRBJ1-1,NA,TRBV30,NA
CASSYNRDYGYTF,TGTGCCAGCAGTTATAACCGAGACTATGGCTACACCTTC,TRBJ1-2,NA,TRBV5-6,NA
CATSRDSGNYEQYF,TGTGCCACCAGCAGAGACTCAGGGAACTACGAGCAGTACTTC,TRBJ2-7,few,TRBV15,NA
CASSRGREGDEQFF,TGTGCCAGCAGTCGAGGGAGGGAGGGGGATGAGCAGTTCTTC,TRBJ2-1,NA,TRBV2,NA
CASSTGLAGGDTQYF,TGTGCCAGCAGCACGGGACTAGCGGGAGGAGATACGCAGTATTTT,TRBJ2-3,NA,TRBV7-2,TRBD2
CASSAYAGGLNNEQFF,TGTGCCAGCAGCGCCTACGCAGGGGGTTTGAACAATGAGCAGTTCTTC,TRBJ2-1,NA,TRBV9,TRBD1
CASTHGRNTGELFF,TGTGCCAGTACTCATGGCAGGAACACCGGGGAGCTGTTTTTT,TRBJ2-2,NA,TRBV19,NA
CASSATGRTRTWDTEAFF,TGTGCCAGTAGTGCAACAGGGCGAACAAGGACATGGGACACTGAAGCTTTCTTT,TRBJ1-1,NA,TRBV19,NA
CASSQVRGGRTSTATDTQYF,TGTGCCAGCAGCCAGGTGCGCGGCGGGAGAACCTCAACCGCCACAGATACGCAGTATTTT,TRBJ2-3,NA,TRBV4-2,TRBD2
CASSSRGGGLTDTQYF,TGTGCCAGCAGTTCTAGAGGGGGAGGGCTCACAGATACGCAGTATTTT,TRBJ2-3,NA,TRBV2,NA
CASSPSTGQGYGYTF,TGCGCCAGCAGCCCGAGCACGGGACAGGGTTATGGCTACACCTTC,TRBJ1-2,NA,TRBV5-1,TRBD1
CASSYSNRGPYNEQFF,TGTGCCAGCAGTTACTCGAACCGCGGGCCCTACAATGAGCAGTTCTTC,TRBJ2-1,once,TRBV6-5,NA
CAIGTPANTGELFF,TGTGCCATCGGGACACCCGCGAACACCGGGGAGCTGTTTTTT,TRBJ2-2,NA,TRBV10-3,NA
CASSMLLAGGTDTQYF,TGTGCCAGCAGCATGTTACTAGCGGGAGGCACAGATACGCAGTATTTT,TRBJ2-3,NA,TRBV7-2,TRBD2
CASSPRMSPTMNTEAFF,TGTGCCAGCAGCCCCCGTATGAGCCCAACTATGAACACTGAAGCTTTCTTT,TRBJ1-1,once,TRBV7-6,NA
CASSLDQGSYEQYF,TGTGCCAGCAGCTTGGACCAGGGGTCGTACGAGCAGTACTTC,TRBJ2-7,NA,TRBV5-4,NA
CASSLAKETQYF,TGTGCCAGCAGTCTTGCGAAAGAGACCCAGTACTTC,TRBJ2-5,NA,TRBV28,NA
CASSLQGYNQPQHF,TGTGCCAGCAGTTTACAGGGCTACAATCAGCCCCAGCATTTT,TRBJ1-5,NA,TRBV27,NA
CSVGRGLDQPQHF,TGCAGCGTTGGCAGGGGGCTTGATCAGCCCCAGCATTTT,TRBJ1-5,NA,TRBV29-1,TRBD1
CAWSFGTGTGAF,NA,TRBJ1-2,NA,TRBV30,NA
CAWSGTFGGRRDEQYF,TGTGCCTGGAGCGGAACTTTTGGCGGGAGAAGGGACGAGCAGTACTTC,TRBJ2-7,NA,TRBV30,TRBD2
CASSLSGTRGDTQYF,TGCGCCAGCAGCCTATCCGGGACTAGGGGAGATACGCAGTATTTT,TRBJ2-3,NA,TRBV5-1,TRBD2
CASSQDGGRSYYEQYF,TGTGCCAGCAGCCAAGACGGCGGGAGAAGTTACTACGAGCAGTACTTC,TRBJ2-7,few,TRBV4-2,TRBD2
CARSCAYEQYF,TGTGCCAGAAGCTGTGCCTACGAGCAGTACTTC,TRBJ2-7,NA,TRBV5-3,NA
CASSYVSSENEQYF,TGTGCCAGCAGTTATGTGTCTAGCGAAAACGAGCAGTACTTC,TRBJ2-7,NA,TRBV6-6,NA
CASSVLSSGTLDTQYF,TGTGCCAGCAGCGTACTAAGTAGCGGCACGTTAGATACGCAGTATTTT,TRBJ2-3,NA,TRBV9,NA
CAILEDLRTYGYTF,TGTGCCATCCTAGAAGACCTACGGACGTATGGCTACACCTTC,TRBJ1-2,NA,TRBV10-3,NA
CASTQRSRDNEQFF,TGTGCCAGCACCCAGCGGTCCAGGGACAATGAGCAGTTCTTC,TRBJ2-1,few,TRBV2,NA
CASSQARTTSGAPYEQYF,TGCGCCAGCAGCCAAGCCCGGACGACTAGCGGAGCCCCCTACGAGCAGTACTTC,TRBJ2-7,NA,TRBV4-3,TRBD2